This T cell receptor beta chain was recorded in a study of control samples from healthy donors and cancer patients. Repertoires were generated with immunoSEQ multiplex PCR, while TCRdb's copy carries only in-frame clones and drops some. Here the sample spans 150,000 to 200,000 clones, approximately 91% being singletons. This sequence was found in a woman in her 40s in good health. The source material was blood.

DNA for the CDR3: TGTGCCACCAGCAGGCAGGTTCCTGGAAACACCATATATTTT. The encoded protein is CATSRQVPGNTIYF. This rearrangement joins TRBV15 to TRBJ1-3; D call uncertain. CDR1 is LNHNV and CDR2 is YYDKDF in the germline V gene (reference sequence). This CDR3 is 14 amino acids long. V lost 3 bases and J lost 2, with 8 bases in between.